The clone carrying this T cell receptor beta chain was seen only once. Its antigen remains unknown. This entry is derived from a study of T cell responses to AZD1222 COVID-19 vaccine. Germline CDR1 reads SGHTA; CDR2 reads FQGNSA. This CDR3 comprises 15 residues. With 6 bases removed from V and 0 bases from J, the gap between germline ends came to 14 bases. Some clones are missing from TCRdb's copy, which holds only in-frame ones; the method was immunoSEQ multiplex PCR. The sample records approximately 81,000 clones, roughly four fifths being singletons. Findings and caveats of the study: With dominance at 160-218 and 743-854, vaccine-associated CD4 TCRs spanned spike. Repertoire sampling was restricted to post-peak T cell response timepoints. Mostly white British, mostly female donors; authors suggested clonal diversity may be underestimated.

This TCR derives from an adult who received the AZD1222 COVID-19 vaccine. This sequence joins TRBV7-2 and TRBJ1-1; D unclear. The sample in question was peripheral blood, obtained 28 days after the second AZD1222 dose. In DNA form, the CDR3 reads TGTGCCAGCAGTATTAGTGGGTCGTTGAACACTGAAGCTTTCTTT. Its protein product is CASSISGSLNTEAFF.